The present T cell receptor (beta chain) was sequenced within a study of Graves' ophthalmopathy and Graves' hyperthyroidism. This clonotype was counted ten times or more. TCR beta CDR3 regions were amplified from RNA transcripts. RT-PCR in the first round used HTBI primers; a second-round multiplex PCR followed. TCRdb reprocessed the multiplex PCR reads via MiXCR and lists one record per CDR3 protein. The sample has roughly 500,000 distinct CDR3 sequences, around 15% seen once. The V and J ends lost 7 bases and 0 bases respectively, with 17 bases between them. Germline V gives CDR1 MNHNS, CDR2 SASEGT. This CDR3 comprises 16 residues. Reliance was placed on clinical symptoms, serum thyroxine, TRAb, thyroid ultrasound and orbital computed tomography for diagnosis.

What was sequenced was blood. The chain employs TRBV6-1 and TRBJ2-3, with D maybe TRBD1 (5 bases). The TCR was taken from a woman in her thirties with Graves' ophthalmopathy. The CDR3 here is CASTPGLQASTDTQYF. The CDR3 DNA is TGTGCCAGCACTCCAGGGTTGCAGGCAAGCACAGATACGCAGTATTTT.